These 10 T cell receptor beta chains originate from one sample sequenced in a study of long-term antiretroviral therapy in people with HIV. Running of the v3.0 immunoSEQ assay took place at survey level. Sequencing used immunoSEQ multiplex PCR; TCRdb keeps in-frame clones, though not all of them. The profile covers roughly 42,000 clones, with around nine tenths appearing a single time and around 4.7% taken by the ten largest. Sequences were derived from unsorted PBMCs, sampled 0.1 years before starting antiretroviral therapy. These receptors originate from a woman aged 50 to 60 with HIV.

The rearrangement joins TRBV4-1 to TRBJ1-1, with 8 bases fitting TRBD1. The CDR3 is 13 residues long. Germline-derived CDR1 and CDR2 are MGHRA and YSYEKL. V lost 3 bases, J lost 7 bases, and 4 bases stayed unmatched. In nucleotides, the CDR3 is TGCGCCAGCAGCCAGGATGACAGGGGTGAAGCTTTCTTT. Translation gives CASSQDDRGEAFF.

This clone was picked up a small number of times. The gene calls are TRBV4-2 and TRBJ1-5; no definite D call. CDR1 LGHNA and CDR2 YNFKEQ come from the germline V gene. This CDR3 region has 15 residues. V lost 1 base and J lost 0, with 7 bases in between. The CDR3 DNA is TGTGCCAGCAGCCAAGTCGGTTATAGCAATCAGCCCCAGCATTTT. Its protein product is CASSQVGYSNQPQHF.

The CDR3 DNA reads as TGTGCCAGCAGCCCCCGGCCCCCAAGGAACGAGCAGTACTTC. Protein product: CASSPRPPRNEQYF. This chain joins TRBV13 and TRBJ2-7; D uncertain. The CDR3 sequence is 14 residues long. Trimming took off 5 bases at V and 5 bases at J, with 16 bases between the two ends. Per the germline V gene, CDR1 is PRHDT and CDR2 is FYEKMQ (reference sequence).

V usage is TRBV7-9 and J usage is TRBJ2-2; D remains ambiguous. This CDR3 spans 14 amino acids. V was cut by 10 bases and J by 2 bases, with 14 bases left in between. Germline CDR1 is SEHNR and CDR2 is FQNEAQ (reference sequence). CDR3 nucleotides: TGTGCCACCCCAACCCCAGATAACACCGGGGAGCTGTTTTTT. Translation: CATPTPDNTGELFF.

This sequence joins TRBV29-1 and TRBJ2-1; D call uncertain. CDR1 is SQVTM and CDR2 is ANQGSEA in the germline V gene. The CDR3 length is 11 residues. Trimming removed 7 bases at V and 4 bases at J, with 8 bases between. DNA for the CDR3: TGCAGCGCCTTCATATACAATGAGCAGTTCTTC. Protein product: CSAFIYNEQFF.

This clone showed up just once. CDR3 in DNA: TGTGCCAGCAGCCAAGATGGGGGACAGATGCACACCTTC. It translates to CASSQDGGQMHTF. V gene TRBV14 combines with J gene TRBJ1-2; 7 nucleotides match TRBD1. There are 13 residues in the CDR3. The V gene's germline CDR1 is SGHDN and CDR2 FVKESK. V trimming: 0 bases; J trimming: 12 bases; junction bases outside the gene matches: 7.

The chain couples TRBV30 to TRBJ1-1, with TRBD1 matching over 7 bases. Per germline, CDR1 GTSNPN and CDR2 SVGIG (reference sequence). This CDR3 spans 14 amino acids. With 0 bases clipped from V and 5 bases from J, the junction kept 6 bases outside the gene matches. The CDR3 DNA is TGTGCCTGGAGTGTCCTAGGGGGCGAGACTGAAGCTTTCTTT. Translating it yields CAWSVLGGETEAFF.

This chain connects TRBV7-9 to TRBJ1-4; TRBD1 is a possible D gene (6 bases). This CDR3 region has 15 residues. The germline gives CDR1 SEHNR, CDR2 FQNEAQ (reference sequence). V gave up 2 bases and J gave up 5 bases, with 12 bases separating them. The CDR3 region has the DNA TGTGCCAGCAGCTTAATCAGGGGCGGGAATGAAAAACTGTTTTTT. This translates into CASSLIRGGNEKLFF.

The genes are TRBV10-3 and TRBJ2-7, with D perhaps TRBD1 (5 bases). CDR3 length: 17 residues. Trimming shortened V by 0 bases and J by 3 bases, and 18 bases separated the two germline ends. Germline CDR1 and CDR2: ENHRY and SYGVKD. The CDR3 sequence: CAISESVAGPEIYEQYF. The CDR3 nucleotides read TGTGCCATCAGTGAGTCGGTCGCAGGGCCCGAGATCTACGAGCAGTACTTC.

V usage is TRBV27 and J usage is TRBJ1-1, with D unclear. Deletions cut 6 bases from V and 2 bases from J, with 10 bases between. The CDR3 totals 13 residues. Germline CDR1 and CDR2: MNHEY and SMNVEV (reference sequence). DNA for the CDR3: TGTGCCAGCAGACTGCAGGCTAACACTGAAGCTTTCTTT. It translates to CASRLQANTEAFF.